This TCR beta chain was observed in a study of T-cell memory formation after mild COVID-19. Overall study results and limits: Contracting clones from day 15 to 85 showed balanced CD4/CD8; later expanders favored CD4+. In pre-infection memory, a portion of responding clones appeared, which suggested that cross-reactive memory joined. CD4+ contracting clones lay mainly in CM and EM, CD8+ ones in EMRA.

The CDR3 has 14 residues. Trimming removed 7 bases from V and 4 bases from J, with 13 bases in between. Per germline, CDR1 LGHDT and CDR2 YNNKEL (reference sequence). TCRdb itself ran the 5' RACE reads through MiXCR, one entry per CDR3 protein. The sample lists about 390,000 distinct CDR3 sequences, around 21% occurring once. In the case of this clonotype: Antigen specificity is unknown.

The TCR originated in an adult woman who had mild COVID-19 (a few samples of this study predate the infection). Cell type and time point are not known. What was sequenced was PBMCs or a T cell subset sorted from them (not recorded which). V usage is TRBV3-1 and J usage is TRBJ2-2, with a weak D call TRBD1 (6 bases). CDR3 loop: CASKWQQGTGELFF. CDR3 coding DNA: TGTGCCAGCAAGTGGCAACAGGGCACCGGGGAGCTGTTTTTT.